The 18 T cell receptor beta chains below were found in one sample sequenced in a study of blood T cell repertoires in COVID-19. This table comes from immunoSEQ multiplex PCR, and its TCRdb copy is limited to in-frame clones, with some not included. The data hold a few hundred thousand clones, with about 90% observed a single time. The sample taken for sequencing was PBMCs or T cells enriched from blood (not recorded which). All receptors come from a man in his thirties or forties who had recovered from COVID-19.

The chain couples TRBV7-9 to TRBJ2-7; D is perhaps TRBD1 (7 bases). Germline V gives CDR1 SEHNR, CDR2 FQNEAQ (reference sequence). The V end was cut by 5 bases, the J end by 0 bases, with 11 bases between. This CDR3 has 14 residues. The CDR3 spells CASSAGTDSYEQYF. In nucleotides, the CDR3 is TGTGCCAGCAGCGCGGGGACAGACTCCTACGAGCAGTACTTC.

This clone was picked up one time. The CDR3 DNA follows: TGTGCCGGCCAGACAGGAATTAATCAGCCCCAGCATTTT. This gives the protein CAGQTGINQPQHF. V is TRBV30 and J is TRBJ1-5; TRBD1 might be the D (6 bases). Trimming left V 8 bases short and J 4 bases short, with 15 bases between. The germline CDR1 and CDR2 sequences are GTSNPN and SVGIG (reference sequence). The CDR3 contains 13 residues.

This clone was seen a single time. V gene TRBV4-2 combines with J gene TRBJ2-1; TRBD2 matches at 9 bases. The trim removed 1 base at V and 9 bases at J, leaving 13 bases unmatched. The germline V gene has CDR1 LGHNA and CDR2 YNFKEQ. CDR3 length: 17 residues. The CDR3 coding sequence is TGTGCCAGCAGCCAAGGAATAGCGGGGGCCCCTGGGGGTGAGCAGTTCTTC. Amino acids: CASSQGIAGAPGGEQFF.

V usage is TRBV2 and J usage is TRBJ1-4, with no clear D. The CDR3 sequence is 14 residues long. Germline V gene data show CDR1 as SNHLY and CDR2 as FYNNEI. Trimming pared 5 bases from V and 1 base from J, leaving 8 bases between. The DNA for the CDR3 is TGTGCCAGCAGTCCGGTTCGAACTAATGAAAAACTGTTTTTT. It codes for CASSPVRTNEKLFF.

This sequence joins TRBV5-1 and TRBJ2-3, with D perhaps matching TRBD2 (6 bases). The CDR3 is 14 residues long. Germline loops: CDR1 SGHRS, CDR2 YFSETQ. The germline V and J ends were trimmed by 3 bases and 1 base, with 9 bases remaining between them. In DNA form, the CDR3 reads TGCGCCAGCAGCTGGGGGGACCGCACAGATACGCAGTATTTT. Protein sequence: CASSWGDRTDTQYF.

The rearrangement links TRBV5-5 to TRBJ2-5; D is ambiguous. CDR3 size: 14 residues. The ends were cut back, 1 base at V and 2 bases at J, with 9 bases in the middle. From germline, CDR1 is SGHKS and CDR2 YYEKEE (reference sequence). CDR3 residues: CASSLKSPQETQYF. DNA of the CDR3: TGTGCCAGCAGCTTGAAATCCCCTCAAGAGACCCAGTACTTC. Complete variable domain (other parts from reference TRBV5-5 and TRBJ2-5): DAGVTQSPTHLIKTRGQQVTLRCSPISGHKSVSWYQQVLGQGPQFIFQYYEKEERGRGNFPDRFSARQFPNYSSELNVNALLLGDSALYLCASSLKSPQETQYFGPGTRLLVL.

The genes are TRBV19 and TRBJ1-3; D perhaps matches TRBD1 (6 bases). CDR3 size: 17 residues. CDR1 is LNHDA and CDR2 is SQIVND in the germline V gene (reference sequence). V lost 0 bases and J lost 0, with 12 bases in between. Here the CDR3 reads CASSIERYRVSGNTIYF. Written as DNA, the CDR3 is TGTGCCAGTAGTATAGAGAGGTACAGGGTCTCTGGAAACACCATATATTTT.

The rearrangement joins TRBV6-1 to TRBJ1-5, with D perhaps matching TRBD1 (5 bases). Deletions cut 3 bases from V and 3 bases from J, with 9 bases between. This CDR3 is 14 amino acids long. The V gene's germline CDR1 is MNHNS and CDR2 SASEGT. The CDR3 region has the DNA TGTGCCAGCAGTGACGGGGGTTACAATCAGCCCCAGCATTTT. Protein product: CASSDGGYNQPQHF.

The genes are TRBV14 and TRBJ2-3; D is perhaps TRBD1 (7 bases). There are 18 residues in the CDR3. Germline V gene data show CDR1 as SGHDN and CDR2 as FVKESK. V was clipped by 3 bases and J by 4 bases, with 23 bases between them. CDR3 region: CASSHTIGRGTASDTQYF. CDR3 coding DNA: TGTGCCAGCAGCCACACCATCGGCCGGGGGACAGCGTCAGATACGCAGTATTTT.

CDR3 coding DNA: TGTGCCAGCAGCCAAGTAAGCGGGGGGGCCGGAGAGACCCAGTACTTC. Translating gives CASSQVSGGAGETQYF. This chain uses TRBV4-2 with TRBJ2-5; 10 positions match TRBD2. The V segment lost 1 base and the J segment 4 bases; nucleotides outside the gene matches: 6. CDR1 is LGHNA, CDR2 YNFKEQ, per germline. The length of the CDR3 is 16 residues.

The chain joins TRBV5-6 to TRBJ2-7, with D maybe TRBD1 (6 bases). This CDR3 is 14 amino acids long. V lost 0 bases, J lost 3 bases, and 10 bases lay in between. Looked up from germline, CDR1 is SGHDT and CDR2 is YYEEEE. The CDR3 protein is CASSLDREYYEQYF. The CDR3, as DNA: TGTGCCAGCAGCTTGGACAGGGAATACTACGAGCAGTACTTC.

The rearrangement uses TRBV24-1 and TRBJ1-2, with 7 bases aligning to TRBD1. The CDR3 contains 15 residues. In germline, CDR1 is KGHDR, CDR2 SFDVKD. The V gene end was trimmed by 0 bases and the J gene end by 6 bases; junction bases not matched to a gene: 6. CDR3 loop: CATSDLGGQPDGYTF. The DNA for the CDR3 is TGTGCCACCAGTGATTTGGGGGGACAGCCGGATGGCTACACCTTC.

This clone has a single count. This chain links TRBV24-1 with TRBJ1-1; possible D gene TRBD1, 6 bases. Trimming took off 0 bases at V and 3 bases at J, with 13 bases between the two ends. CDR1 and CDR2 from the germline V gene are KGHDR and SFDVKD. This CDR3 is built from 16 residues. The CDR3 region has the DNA TGTGCCACCAGTGATTTGGGGGCCCAGGGGTACACTGAAGCTTTCTTT. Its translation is CATSDLGAQGYTEAFF.

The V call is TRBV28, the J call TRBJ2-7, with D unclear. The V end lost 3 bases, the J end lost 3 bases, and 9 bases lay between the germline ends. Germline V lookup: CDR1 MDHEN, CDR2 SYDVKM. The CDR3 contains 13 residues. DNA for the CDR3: TGTGCCAGCAGTTTCCCTGGCCTCTACGAGCAGTACTTC. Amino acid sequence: CASSFPGLYEQYF.

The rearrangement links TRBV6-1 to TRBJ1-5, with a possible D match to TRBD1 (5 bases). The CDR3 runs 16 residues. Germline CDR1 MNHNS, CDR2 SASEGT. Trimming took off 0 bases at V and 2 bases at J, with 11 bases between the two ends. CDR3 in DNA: TGTGCCAGCAGTGAAGCGGAGGGGAGCGGCAATCAGCCCCAGCATTTT. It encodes CASSEAEGSGNQPQHF.

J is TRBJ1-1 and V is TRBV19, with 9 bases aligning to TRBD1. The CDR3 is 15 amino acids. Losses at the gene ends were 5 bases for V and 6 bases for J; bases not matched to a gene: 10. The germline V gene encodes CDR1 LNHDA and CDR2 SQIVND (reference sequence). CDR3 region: CASSARQGVNPEAFF. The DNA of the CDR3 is TGTGCCAGTAGTGCCCGACAGGGGGTTAACCCTGAAGCTTTCTTT.

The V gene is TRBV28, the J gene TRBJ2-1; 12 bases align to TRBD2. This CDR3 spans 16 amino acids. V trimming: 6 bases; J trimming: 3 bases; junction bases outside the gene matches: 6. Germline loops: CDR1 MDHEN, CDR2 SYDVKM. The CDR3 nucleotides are TGTGCCAGCAGCCCTAGCGGGGGGGCCAACTACAATGAGCAGTTCTTC. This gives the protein CASSPSGGANYNEQFF.

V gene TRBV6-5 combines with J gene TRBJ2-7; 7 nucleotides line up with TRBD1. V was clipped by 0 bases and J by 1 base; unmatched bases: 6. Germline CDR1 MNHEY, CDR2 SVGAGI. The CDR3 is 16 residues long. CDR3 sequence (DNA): TGTGCCAGCAGTTACTCTTCGGGACAGAAGTCCTACGAGCAGTACTTC. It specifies CASSYSSGQKSYEQYF.